Listed below are T cell receptor beta chains from one sample, sequenced in a study of lymphopenia after photon versus proton radiotherapy. This table comes from immunoSEQ multiplex PCR, and its TCRdb copy is limited to in-frame clones, with some not included. The sample has roughly 32,000 clones, approximately 95% seen once; the top ten hold roughly 0.71%. The sequencing here drew on peripheral blood, taken from a patient treated with photon-based radiotherapy. Receptors originate from a woman in her fifties or sixties with cholangiocarcinoma. Each CDR3 is given with its conserved first and last residue. D genes are given only for firm matches. Size values are once, few and many counts, or a class for expanded clones, and some rows have none.

j_call,v_call,d_call,clone_size,cdr3_aa
TRBJ1-2,TRBV4-1,.,.,CASSQDGEWTYGYTF
TRBJ1-1,TRBV27,.,once,CASRGLFGVWDTEAFF
TRBJ1-3,TRBV27,.,.,CASSLKGGSSGNTIYF
TRBJ2-1,TRBV11-2,TRBD2,.,CASSPGLAGAEQFF
TRBJ1-1,TRBV5-1,.,.,CASSLDPGEDTEAFF
TRBJ2-7,TRBV6-5,TRBD1,.,CASSTTGVLGEQYF
TRBJ1-1,TRBV7-2,.,.,CASSEIQGRGTEAFF
TRBJ1-1,TRBV19,.,.,CASSIASARNTEAFF
TRBJ2-7,TRBV5-4,TRBD2,.,CASSFGLAPHEQYF
TRBJ1-3,TRBV4-3,.,.,CASSQDTASSGNTIYF
TRBJ1-2,TRBV6-5,TRBD1,once,CASRVGQVTGGYTF
TRBJ2-1,TRBV30,.,.,CAWRQENRYNEQFF
TRBJ1-2,TRBV21-1,.,.,CASSVGDRGNYGYTF
TRBJ1-1,TRBV10-3,TRBD1,few,CAISGAGTEREAFF
TRBJ2-7,TRBV5-1,.,.,CASSGGPERVYEQYF
TRBJ2-4,TRBV29-1,.,.,CSASVDLNIQYF
TRBJ1-2,TRBV5-6,.,.,CASSLQSANYGYTF
TRBJ2-4,TRBV2,.,.,CASSEITNRAF
TRBJ2-3,TRBV7-2,TRBD2,.,CASSLVASGGSDTQYF
TRBJ2-1,TRBV5-1,.,.,CASSGGTPGYNEQFF
TRBJ1-5,TRBV19,.,.,CASSNRDTNQPQHF
TRBJ2-1,TRBV11-2,.,.,CASSPNYNEQFF
TRBJ1-2,TRBV7-2,.,.,CASSPPMASFGYTF
TRBJ1-1,TRBV29-1,TRBD1,.,CSVAGGDRADTEAFF
TRBJ2-2,TRBV7-9,.,.,CASTNTGELFF
TRBJ1-1,TRBV11-3,.,.,CASSKGTEAFF
TRBJ1-4,TRBV7-6,.,.,CASSLTGTPEKLFF
TRBJ2-3,TRBV11-2,TRBD2,.,CASSPLAGAQYF
TRBJ1-1,TRBV5-1,.,.,CASSSHTGVNTEAFF
TRBJ2-3,TRBV2,.,.,CASSEGTATDTQYF
TRBJ1-6,TRBV18,.,.,CASSPLGESLHF
TRBJ1-2,TRBV27,.,.,CASSSQPGRVPPGYTF
TRBJ2-3,TRBV5-1,.,.,CASSVNPTGLGDTQYF
TRBJ1-2,TRBV6-4,.,.,CASSDSTIAPYYGYTF
TRBJ1-2,TRBV29-1,.,.,CSDQGGGYTF
TRBJ1-6,TRBV11-2,.,.,CASSQRGSSYNSPLHF
TRBJ2-1,TRBV5-1,TRBD2,.,CASSLVAGGRNEQFF
TRBJ2-2,TRBV7-7,.,.,CASSSWDGKGELFF
TRBJ1-2,TRBV29-1,TRBD1,.,CSVGGRRTGVADYGYTF
TRBJ1-2,TRBV9,.,.,CASRPSGATAYGYTF
.,TRBV5-1,TRBD1,.,CASFMTGGHEQYF
TRBJ2-2,TRBV10-1,.,.,CASSAQGAGELFF
TRBJ1-2,TRBV27,.,.,CASSGRHYGYTF
TRBJ2-6,TRBV12-1,.,once,CASEYLKGGASGANVLTF
TRBJ1-1,TRBV27,TRBD1,.,CASSLDRKGTEAFF